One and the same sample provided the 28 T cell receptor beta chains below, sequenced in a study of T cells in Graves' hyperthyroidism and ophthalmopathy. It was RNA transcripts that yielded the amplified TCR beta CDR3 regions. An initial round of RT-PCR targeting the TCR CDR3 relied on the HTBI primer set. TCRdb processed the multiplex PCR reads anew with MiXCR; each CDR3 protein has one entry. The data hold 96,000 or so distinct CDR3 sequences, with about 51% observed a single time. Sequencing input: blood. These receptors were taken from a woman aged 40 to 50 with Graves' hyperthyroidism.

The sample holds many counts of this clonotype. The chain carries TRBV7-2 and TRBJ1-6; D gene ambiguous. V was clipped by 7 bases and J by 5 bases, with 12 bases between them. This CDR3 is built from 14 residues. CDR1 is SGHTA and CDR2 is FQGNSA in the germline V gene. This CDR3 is CASKRRFDNSPLHF. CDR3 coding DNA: TGTGCCAGCAAGAGGAGGTTCGATAATTCACCCCTCCACTTT.

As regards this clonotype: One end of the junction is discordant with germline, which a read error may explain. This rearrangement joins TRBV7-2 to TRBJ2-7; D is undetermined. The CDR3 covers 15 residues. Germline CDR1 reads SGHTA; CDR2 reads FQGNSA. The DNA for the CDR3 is TGTGCCAGTAGCTTAGGAGTCCAAGAGACCTATGAGCGGTACTTC. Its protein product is CASSLGVQETYERYF.

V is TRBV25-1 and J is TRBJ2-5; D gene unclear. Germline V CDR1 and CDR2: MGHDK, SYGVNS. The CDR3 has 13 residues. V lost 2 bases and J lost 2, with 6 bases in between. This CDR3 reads CASSEGWQETQYF. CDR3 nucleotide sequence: TGTGCCAGCAGTGAAGGGTGGCAAGAGACCCAGTACTTC.

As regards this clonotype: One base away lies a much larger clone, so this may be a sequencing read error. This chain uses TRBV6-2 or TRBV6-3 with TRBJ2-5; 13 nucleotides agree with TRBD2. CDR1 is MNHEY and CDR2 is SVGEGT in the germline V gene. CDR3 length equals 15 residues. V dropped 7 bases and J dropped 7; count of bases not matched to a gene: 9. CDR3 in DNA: TGTGCCAGCACCGGACTAGCGGGAGTCAGGGGGACCCAGTACTTC. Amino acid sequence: CASTGLAGVRGTQYF.

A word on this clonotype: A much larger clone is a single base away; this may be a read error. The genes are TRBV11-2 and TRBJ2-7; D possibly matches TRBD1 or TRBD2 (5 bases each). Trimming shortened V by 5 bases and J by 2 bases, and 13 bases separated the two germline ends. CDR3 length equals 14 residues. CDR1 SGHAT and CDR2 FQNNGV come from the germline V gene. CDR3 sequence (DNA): TGTGCCAGCAGCCAAGGGGACGGAACCTACGAGCAGTACTTC. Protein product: CASSQGDGTYEQYF.

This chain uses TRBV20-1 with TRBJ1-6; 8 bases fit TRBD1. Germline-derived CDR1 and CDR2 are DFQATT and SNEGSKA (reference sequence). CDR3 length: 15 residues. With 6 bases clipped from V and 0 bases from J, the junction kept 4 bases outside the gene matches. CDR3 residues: CSAQDRDSYNSPLHF. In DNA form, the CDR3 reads TGCAGTGCGCAGGACAGGGACTCCTATAATTCACCCCTCCACTTT.

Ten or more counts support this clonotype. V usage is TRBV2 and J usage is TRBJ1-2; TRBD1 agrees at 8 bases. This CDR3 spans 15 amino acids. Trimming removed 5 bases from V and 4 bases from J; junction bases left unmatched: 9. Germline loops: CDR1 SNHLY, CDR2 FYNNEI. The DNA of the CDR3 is TGTGCCAGCAGTTCCGGACAGGGTAGACCCTATGGCTACACCTTC. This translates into CASSSGQGRPYGYTF.

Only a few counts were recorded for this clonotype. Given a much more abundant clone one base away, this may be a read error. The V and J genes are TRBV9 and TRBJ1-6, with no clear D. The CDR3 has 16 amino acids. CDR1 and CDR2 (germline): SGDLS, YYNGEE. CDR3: CASSPKGRYYNSPLRF. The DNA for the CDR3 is TGTGCCAGCAGTCCCAAAGGACGGTACTATAATTCACCCCTCCGCTTT.

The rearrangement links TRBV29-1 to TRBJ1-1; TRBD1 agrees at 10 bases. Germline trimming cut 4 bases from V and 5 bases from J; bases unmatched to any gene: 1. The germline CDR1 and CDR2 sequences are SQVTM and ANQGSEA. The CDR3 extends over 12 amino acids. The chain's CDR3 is CSVGQGATEAFF. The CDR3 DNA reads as TGCAGCGTTGGACAGGGGGCAACTGAAGCTTTCTTT.

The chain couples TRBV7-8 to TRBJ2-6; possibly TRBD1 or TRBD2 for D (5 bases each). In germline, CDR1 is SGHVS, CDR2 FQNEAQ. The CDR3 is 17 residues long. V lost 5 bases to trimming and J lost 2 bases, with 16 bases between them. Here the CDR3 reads CASSLSGTGTGANVLTF. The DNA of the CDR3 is TGTGCCAGCAGCCTGTCAGGGACGGGCACTGGGGCCAACGTCCTGACTTTC.

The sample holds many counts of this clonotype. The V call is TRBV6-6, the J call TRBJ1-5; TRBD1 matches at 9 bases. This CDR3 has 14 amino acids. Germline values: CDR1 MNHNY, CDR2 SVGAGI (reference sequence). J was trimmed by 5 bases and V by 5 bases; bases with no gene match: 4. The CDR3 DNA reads TGTGCCAGCAGTAACAGGGGGCCCTATCAGCCCCAGCATTTT. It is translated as CASSNRGPYQPQHF.

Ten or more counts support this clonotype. CDR3: CSAPLGRSGYAYEQYF. Here the CDR3 DNA reads TGCAGTGCTCCTCTAGGTCGTAGCGGGTACGCCTACGAGCAGTACTTC. V and J are TRBV20-1 and TRBJ2-7; 7 bases are shared with TRBD2. J was trimmed by 2 bases and V by 5 bases; bases with no gene match: 15. Per the germline V gene, CDR1 is DFQATT and CDR2 is SNEGSKA (reference sequence). The CDR3 length is 16 residues.

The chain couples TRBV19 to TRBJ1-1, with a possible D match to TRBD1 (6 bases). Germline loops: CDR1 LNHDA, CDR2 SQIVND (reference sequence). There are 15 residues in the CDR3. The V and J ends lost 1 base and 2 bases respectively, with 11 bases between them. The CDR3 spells CASSIVQGANTEAFF. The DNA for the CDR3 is TGTGCCAGTAGTATAGTACAGGGAGCTAACACTGAAGCTTTCTTT.

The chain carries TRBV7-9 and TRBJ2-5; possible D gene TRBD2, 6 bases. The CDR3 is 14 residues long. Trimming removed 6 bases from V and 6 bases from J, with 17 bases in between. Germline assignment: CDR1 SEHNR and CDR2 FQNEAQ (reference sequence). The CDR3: CASSPSGGGKTQYF. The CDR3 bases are TGTGCCAGCAGTCCCAGTGGCGGCGGGAAGACCCAGTACTTC.

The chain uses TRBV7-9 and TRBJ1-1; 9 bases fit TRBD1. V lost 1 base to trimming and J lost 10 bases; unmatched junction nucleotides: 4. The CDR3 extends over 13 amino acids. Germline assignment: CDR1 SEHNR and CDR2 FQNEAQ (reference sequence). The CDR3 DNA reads TGTGCCAGCAGCTTAGGGGACAGGGTTGGAGCTTTCTTT. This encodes CASSLGDRVGAFF.

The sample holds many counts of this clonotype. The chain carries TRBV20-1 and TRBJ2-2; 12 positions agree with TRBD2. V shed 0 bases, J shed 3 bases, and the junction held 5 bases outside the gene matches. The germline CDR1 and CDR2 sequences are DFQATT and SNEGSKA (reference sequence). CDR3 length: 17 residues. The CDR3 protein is CSARDRGLAGYTGELFF. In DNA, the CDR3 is TGCAGTGCTAGAGATAGGGGACTAGCGGGCTACACCGGGGAGCTGTTTTTT.

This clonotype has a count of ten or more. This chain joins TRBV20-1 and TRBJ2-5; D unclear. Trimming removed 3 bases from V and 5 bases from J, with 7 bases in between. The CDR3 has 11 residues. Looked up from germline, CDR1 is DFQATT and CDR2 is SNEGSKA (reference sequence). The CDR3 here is CSASMTETQYF. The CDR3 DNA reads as TGCAGTGCTAGTATGACGGAGACCCAGTACTTC.

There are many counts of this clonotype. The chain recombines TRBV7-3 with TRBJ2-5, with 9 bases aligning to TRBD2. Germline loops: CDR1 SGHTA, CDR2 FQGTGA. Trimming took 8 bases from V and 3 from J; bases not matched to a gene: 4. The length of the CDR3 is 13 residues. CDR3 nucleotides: TGTGCCAGCCTTTTAGCGGGAGAAGAGACCCAGTACTTC. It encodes CASLLAGEETQYF.

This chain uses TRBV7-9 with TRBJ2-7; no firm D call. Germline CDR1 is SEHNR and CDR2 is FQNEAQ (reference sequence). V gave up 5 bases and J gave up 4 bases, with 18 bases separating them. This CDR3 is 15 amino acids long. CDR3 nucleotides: TGTGCCAGCAGCCATTATCAAGGGCGCAGGTACGAGCAGTACTTC. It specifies CASSHYQGRRYEQYF. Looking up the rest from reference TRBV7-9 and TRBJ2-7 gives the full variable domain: DTGVSQNPRHKITKRGQNVTFRCDPISEHNRLYWYRQTLGQGPEFLTYFQNEAQLEKSRLLSDRFSAERPKGSFSTLEIQRTEQGDSAMYLCASSHYQGRRYEQYFGPGTRLTVT.

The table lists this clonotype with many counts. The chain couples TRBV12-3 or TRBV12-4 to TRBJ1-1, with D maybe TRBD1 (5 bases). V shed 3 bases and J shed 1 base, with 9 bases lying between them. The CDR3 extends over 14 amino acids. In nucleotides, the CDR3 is TGTGCCAGCAGTTTTCGGGGCGAGAACACTGAAGCTTTCTTT. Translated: CASSFRGENTEAFF.

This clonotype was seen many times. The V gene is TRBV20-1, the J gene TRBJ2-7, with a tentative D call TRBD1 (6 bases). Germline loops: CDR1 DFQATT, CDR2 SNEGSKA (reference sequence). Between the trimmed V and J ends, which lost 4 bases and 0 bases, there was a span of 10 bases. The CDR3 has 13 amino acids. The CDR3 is CSAITGTSYEQYF. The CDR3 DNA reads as TGCAGTGCTATAACAGGGACCTCCTACGAGCAGTACTTC.

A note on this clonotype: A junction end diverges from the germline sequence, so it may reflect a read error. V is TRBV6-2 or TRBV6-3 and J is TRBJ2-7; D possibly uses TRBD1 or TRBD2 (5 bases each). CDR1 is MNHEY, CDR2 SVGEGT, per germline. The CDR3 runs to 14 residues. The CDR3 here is CASSYSRGAYEQYF. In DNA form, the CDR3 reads TGTGCCAGCAGTTACTCACGGGGCGCATACGAGCAGTACTTT.

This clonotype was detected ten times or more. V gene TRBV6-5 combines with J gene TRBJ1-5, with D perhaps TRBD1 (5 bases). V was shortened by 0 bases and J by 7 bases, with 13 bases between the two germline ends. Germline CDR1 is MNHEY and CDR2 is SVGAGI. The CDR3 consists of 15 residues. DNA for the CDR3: TGTGCCAGCAGTTACTCCCCTACAGGATCGCAGCCCCAGCATTTT. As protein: CASSYSPTGSQPQHF.

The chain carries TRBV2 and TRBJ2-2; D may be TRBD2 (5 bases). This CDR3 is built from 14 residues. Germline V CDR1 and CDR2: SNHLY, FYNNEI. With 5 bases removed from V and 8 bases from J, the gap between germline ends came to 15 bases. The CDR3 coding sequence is TGTGCCAGCAGTTTATCCGGAGGCGTTGGGGAGCTGTTTTTT. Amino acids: CASSLSGGVGELFF.

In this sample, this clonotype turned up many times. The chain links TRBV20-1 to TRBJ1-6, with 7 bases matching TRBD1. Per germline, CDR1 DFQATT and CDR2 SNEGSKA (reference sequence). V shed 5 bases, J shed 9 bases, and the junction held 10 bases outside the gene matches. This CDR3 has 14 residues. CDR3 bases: TGCAGTGCTTCCGGACAGGTTGGGGTTTCACCCCTCCACTTT. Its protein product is CSASGQVGVSPLHF.

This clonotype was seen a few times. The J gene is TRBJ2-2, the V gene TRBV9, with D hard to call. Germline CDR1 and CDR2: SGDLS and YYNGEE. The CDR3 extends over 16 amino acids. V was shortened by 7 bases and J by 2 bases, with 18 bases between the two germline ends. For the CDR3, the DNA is TGTGCCAGCTCACCACCTGGTCGGATTAACACCGGGGAGCTGTTTTTT. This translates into CASSPPGRINTGELFF.

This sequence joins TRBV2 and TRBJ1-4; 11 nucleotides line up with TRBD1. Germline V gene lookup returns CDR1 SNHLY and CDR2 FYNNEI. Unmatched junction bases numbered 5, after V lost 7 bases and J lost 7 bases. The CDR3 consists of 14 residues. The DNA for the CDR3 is TGTGCCAGCACCTGGACAGGGGGCAGTGAAAAACTGTTTTTT. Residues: CASTWTGGSEKLFF.

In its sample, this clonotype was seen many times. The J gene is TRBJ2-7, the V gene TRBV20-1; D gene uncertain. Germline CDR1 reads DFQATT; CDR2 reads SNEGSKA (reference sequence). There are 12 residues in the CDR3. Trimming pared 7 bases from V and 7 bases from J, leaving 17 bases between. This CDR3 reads CSGVGSYREQYF. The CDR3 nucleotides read TGCAGTGGAGTGGGTTCCTATAGGGAGCAGTACTTC.